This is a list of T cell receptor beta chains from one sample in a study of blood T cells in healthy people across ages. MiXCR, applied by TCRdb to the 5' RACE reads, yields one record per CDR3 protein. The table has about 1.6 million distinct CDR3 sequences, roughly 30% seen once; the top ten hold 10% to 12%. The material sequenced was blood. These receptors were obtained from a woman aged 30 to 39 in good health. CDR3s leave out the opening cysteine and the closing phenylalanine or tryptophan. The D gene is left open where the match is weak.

cdr3_aa: SARDRWTTDYGYT; d_call: .; j_call: TRBJ1-2; v_call: TRBV20-1
cdr3_aa: SARGPERRYEQY; d_call: .; j_call: TRBJ2-7; v_call: TRBV20-1
cdr3_aa: ASRKEESSQSGT; d_call: .; j_call: TRBJ1-2; v_call: TRBV5-1
cdr3_aa: ASSFETTRTGTKEYNEKLF; d_call: .; j_call: TRBJ1-4; v_call: TRBV12-3/TRBV12-4
cdr3_aa: ASSTVAGGGDTQY; d_call: TRBD2; j_call: TRBJ2-3; v_call: TRBV6-1
cdr3_aa: ASSLTGQALGTQY; d_call: TRBD1; j_call: TRBJ2-5; v_call: TRBV13
cdr3_aa: ASSVQDYGYT; d_call: .; j_call: TRBJ1-2; v_call: TRBV18
cdr3_aa: ASSPRPALGGDYTDTQY; d_call: TRBD2; j_call: TRBJ2-3; v_call: TRBV4-1
cdr3_aa: SVEDVSLLAVDEQF; d_call: TRBD2; j_call: TRBJ2-1; v_call: TRBV29-1
cdr3_aa: ASSLGRARDGYEQY; d_call: .; j_call: TRBJ2-7; v_call: TRBV7-3
cdr3_aa: ASSPRGAGIIETQY; d_call: TRBD2; j_call: TRBJ2-5; v_call: TRBV5-1
cdr3_aa: ASSSLGATDTQY; d_call: .; j_call: TRBJ2-3; v_call: TRBV7-2
cdr3_aa: ASSLQGANTGNTIY; d_call: TRBD1; j_call: TRBJ1-3; v_call: TRBV3-1
cdr3_aa: ASSNPTSTGSGETQY; d_call: .; j_call: TRBJ2-5; v_call: TRBV5-1
cdr3_aa: AVRGSTDTQY; d_call: .; j_call: TRBJ2-3; v_call: TRBV10-3
cdr3_aa: ASRSHSQGSYNSPLH; d_call: TRBD1; j_call: TRBJ1-6; v_call: TRBV6-1
cdr3_aa: SALFRGQEAQY; d_call: .; j_call: TRBJ2-5; v_call: TRBV20-1
cdr3_aa: ASSRHLQETQY; d_call: .; j_call: TRBJ2-5; v_call: TRBV12-3/TRBV12-4
cdr3_aa: ASSQAGRDRVETQY; d_call: TRBD1; j_call: TRBJ2-5; v_call: TRBV3-1
cdr3_aa: SALNRQGNYGYT; d_call: .; j_call: TRBJ1-2; v_call: TRBV20-1
cdr3_aa: ASSHPGDRGYEQY; d_call: TRBD1; j_call: TRBJ2-7; v_call: TRBV14
cdr3_aa: SASPGTGSEQY; d_call: TRBD1; j_call: .; v_call: TRBV20-1
cdr3_aa: ASSPQQGSHEQY; d_call: .; j_call: TRBJ2-7; v_call: TRBV7-2
cdr3_aa: TGTHNDIQY; d_call: .; j_call: TRBJ2-4; v_call: TRBV20-1
cdr3_aa: SARAGRQSEQY; d_call: TRBD2; j_call: TRBJ2-7; v_call: TRBV20-1
cdr3_aa: ASSQLGQVGYSYT; d_call: TRBD1; j_call: .; v_call: TRBV4-1
cdr3_aa: ASSASGQFDMNTEAF; d_call: .; j_call: TRBJ1-1; v_call: TRBV9